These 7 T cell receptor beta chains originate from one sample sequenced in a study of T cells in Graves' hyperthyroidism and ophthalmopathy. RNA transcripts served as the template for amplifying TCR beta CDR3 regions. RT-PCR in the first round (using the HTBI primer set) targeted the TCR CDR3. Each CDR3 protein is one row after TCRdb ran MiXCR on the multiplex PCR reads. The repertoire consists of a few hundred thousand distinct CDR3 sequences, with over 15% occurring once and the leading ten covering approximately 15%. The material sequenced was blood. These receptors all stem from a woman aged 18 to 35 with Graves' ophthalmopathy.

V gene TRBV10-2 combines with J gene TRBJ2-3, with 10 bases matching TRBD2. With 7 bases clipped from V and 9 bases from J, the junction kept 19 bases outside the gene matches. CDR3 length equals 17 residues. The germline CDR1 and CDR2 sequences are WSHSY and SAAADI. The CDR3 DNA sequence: TGCGCCAGCATTAACCGGGCATCTAGCGGGGGAGGGGGGACGCAGTATTTT. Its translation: CASINRASSGGGGTQYF.

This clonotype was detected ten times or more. The CDR3 DNA follows: TGCGCCAGCAGCTTGGTAGGGACAGGGCATTCAGGTGAAGCTTTCTTT. The encoded protein is CASSLVGTGHSGEAFF. This chain joins TRBV5-1 and TRBJ1-1, with 9 nucleotides matching TRBD1. Germline assignment: CDR1 SGHRS and CDR2 YFSETQ. This CDR3 has 16 residues. V was pared by 0 bases and J by 7 bases, with 10 bases of the junction left unmatched.

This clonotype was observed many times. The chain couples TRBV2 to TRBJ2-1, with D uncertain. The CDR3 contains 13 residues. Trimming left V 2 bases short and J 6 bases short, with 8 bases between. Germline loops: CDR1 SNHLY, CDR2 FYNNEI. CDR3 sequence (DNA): TGTGCCAGCAGTGAATCGGTCCCCAATGAGCAGTTCTTC. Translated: CASSESVPNEQFF.

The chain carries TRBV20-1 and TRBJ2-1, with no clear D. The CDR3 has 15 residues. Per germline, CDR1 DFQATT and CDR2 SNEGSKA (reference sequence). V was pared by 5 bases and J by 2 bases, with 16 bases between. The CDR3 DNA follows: TGCAGTGCTTCAACAACTATACCAACCTACAATGAGCAGTTCTTC. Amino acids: CSASTTIPTYNEQFF.

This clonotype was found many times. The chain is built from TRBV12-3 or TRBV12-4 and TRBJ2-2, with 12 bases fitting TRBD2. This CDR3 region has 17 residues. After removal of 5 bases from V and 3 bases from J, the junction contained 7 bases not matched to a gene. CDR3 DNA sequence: TGTGCCAGCAGTCCCCTAGCGGGAGGGTATTACACCGGGGAGCTGTTTTTT. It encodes CASSPLAGGYYTGELFF.

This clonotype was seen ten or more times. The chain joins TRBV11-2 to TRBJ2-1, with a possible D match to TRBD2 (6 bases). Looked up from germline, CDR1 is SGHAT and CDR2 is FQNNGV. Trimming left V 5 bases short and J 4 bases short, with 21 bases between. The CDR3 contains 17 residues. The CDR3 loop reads CASSDPLLAGAYNEQFF. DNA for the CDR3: TGTGCCAGCAGCGACCCGCTACTAGCCGGGGCTTACAATGAGCAGTTCTTC.

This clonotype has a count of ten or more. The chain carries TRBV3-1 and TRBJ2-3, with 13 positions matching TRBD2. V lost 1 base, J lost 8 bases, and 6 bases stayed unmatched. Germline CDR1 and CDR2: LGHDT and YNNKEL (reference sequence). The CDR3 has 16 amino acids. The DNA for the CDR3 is TGTGCCAGCAGCCAAGGACTAGCGGGAGGCTCGGGTACGCAGTATTTT. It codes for CASSQGLAGGSGTQYF.